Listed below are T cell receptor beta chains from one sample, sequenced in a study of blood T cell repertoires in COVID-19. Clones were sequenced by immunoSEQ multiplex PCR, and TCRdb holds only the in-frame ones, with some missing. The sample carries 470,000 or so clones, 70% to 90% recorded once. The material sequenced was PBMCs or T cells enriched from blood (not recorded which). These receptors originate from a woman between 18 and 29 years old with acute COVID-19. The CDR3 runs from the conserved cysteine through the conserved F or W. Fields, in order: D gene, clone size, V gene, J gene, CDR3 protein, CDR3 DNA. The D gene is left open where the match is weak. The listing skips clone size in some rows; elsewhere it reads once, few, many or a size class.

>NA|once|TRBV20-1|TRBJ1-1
CSAKTGWWAFF
TGCAGTGCTAAGACAGGTTGGTGGGCTTTCTTT
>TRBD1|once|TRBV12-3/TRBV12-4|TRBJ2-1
CASSRQGDGEQFF
TGTGCCAGCAGTCGCCAGGGGGACGGTGAGCAGTTCTTC
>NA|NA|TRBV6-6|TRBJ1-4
CASSPRKSNEKLFF
TGTGCCAGCAGCCCCAGGAAGTCTAATGAAAAACTGTTTTTT
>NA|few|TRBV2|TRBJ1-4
CASRTTTTNEKLFF
TGTGCCAGCAGGACGACAACAACTAATGAAAAACTGTTTTTT
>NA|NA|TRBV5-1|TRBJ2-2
CASTATVGGELFF
TGCGCCAGCACGGCGACAGTTGGCGGGGAGCTGTTTTTT
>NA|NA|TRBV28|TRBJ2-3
CASSFDSTSTDTQYF
TGTGCCAGCAGTTTTGACTCGACTAGCACAGATACGCAGTATTTT
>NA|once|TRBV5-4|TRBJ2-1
CASSKESGVRDEQFF
TGTGCCAGCAGCAAAGAATCAGGGGTCAGGGATGAGCAGTTCTTC
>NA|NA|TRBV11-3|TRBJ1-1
CASSSRRSTEAFF
TGTGCCAGCAGCTCGAGGCGATCAACTGAAGCTTTCTTT
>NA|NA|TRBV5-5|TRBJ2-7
CASSSDIGGYYEQYF
TGTGCCAGCAGCTCAGATATAGGGGGTTACTACGAGCAGTACTTC
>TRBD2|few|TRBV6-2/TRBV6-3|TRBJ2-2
CASSSSTSFYGELFF
TGTGCCAGCAGTTCCTCGACTAGCTTCTACGGGGAGCTGTTTTTT
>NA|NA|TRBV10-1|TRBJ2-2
CASSPTVRTGELFF
TGCGCCAGCAGTCCGACAGTACGCACCGGGGAGCTGTTTTTT
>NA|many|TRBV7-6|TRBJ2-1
CASSYEGAFDEQFF
TGTGCCAGCAGCTACGAAGGGGCCTTTGATGAGCAGTTCTTC
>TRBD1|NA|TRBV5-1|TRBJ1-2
CASSLETGISGYTF
TGCGCCAGCAGTCTTGAGACAGGGATAAGCGGCTACACCTTC
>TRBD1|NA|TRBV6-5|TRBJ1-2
CASRQGNYGYTF
TGTGCCAGCAGACAGGGGAACTATGGCTACACCTTC
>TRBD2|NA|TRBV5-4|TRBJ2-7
CASRTAGGPNEQYF
TGTGCCAGCAGGACGGCGGGAGGGCCCAACGAGCAGTACTTC
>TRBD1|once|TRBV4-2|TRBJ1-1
CASSRMGQGGSDTEAFF
TGTGCCAGCAGCCGGATGGGACAGGGGGGGTCGGACACTGAAGCTTTCTTT
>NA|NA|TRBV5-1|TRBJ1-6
CASSFGQNDSPLHF
TGCGCCAGCAGCTTCGGACAGAACGATTCACCCCTCCACTTT
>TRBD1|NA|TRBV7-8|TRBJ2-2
CASSFGTGTGELFF
TGTGCCAGCAGCTTCGGGACAGGGACCGGGGAGCTGTTTTTT
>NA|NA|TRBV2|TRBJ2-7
CASSLGGEQYF
TGTGCCAGCAGTTTGGGAGGCGAGCAGTACTTC
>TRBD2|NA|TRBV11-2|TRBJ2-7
CASSLVPIAGGPYEQYF
TGTGCCAGCAGCTTAGTCCCCATAGCGGGAGGGCCGTACGAGCAGTACTTC
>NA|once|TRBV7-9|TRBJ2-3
CASSPQGDTQYF
TGTGCCAGCAGTCCACAGGGAGATACGCAGTATTTT
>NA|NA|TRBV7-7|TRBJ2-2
CASSQGHLNTGELFF
TGTGCTAGCAGCCAGGGACACTTGAACACCGGGGAGCTGTTTTTT
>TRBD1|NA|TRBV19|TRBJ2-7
CASSTRTGYEQYF
TGTGCCAGTAGTACCAGGACAGGTTACGAGCAGTACTTC
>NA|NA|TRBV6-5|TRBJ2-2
CASSYDSAGELFF
TGTGCCAGCAGTTACGACAGCGCCGGGGAGCTGTTTTTT
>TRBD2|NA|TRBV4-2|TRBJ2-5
CASSQESSGGPETQYF
TGTGCCAGCAGCCAAGAATCTAGCGGGGGGCCAGAGACCCAGTACTTC
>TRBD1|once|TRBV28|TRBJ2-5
CASSTLGQGQETQYF
TGTGCCAGCAGTACCTTGGGACAGGGACAAGAGACCCAGTACTTC
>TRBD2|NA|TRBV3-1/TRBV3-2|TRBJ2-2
CASSQEGLAGVTGELFF
TGTGCCAGCAGCCAAGAGGGACTAGCGGGGGTGACCGGGGAGCTGTTTTTT
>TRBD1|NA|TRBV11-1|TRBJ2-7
CASSLVGGADSYEQYF
TGTGCCAGCAGCTTAGTAGGGGGCGCAGACTCCTACGAGCAGTACTTC
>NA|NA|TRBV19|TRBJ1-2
CASWGRANYGYTF
TGTGCCAGTTGGGGCAGAGCTAACTATGGCTACACCTTC
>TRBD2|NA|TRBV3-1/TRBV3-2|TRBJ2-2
CASSQPGGAGTGELFF
TGTGCCAGCAGCCAGCCGGGGGGGGCGGGCACCGGGGAGCTGTTTTTT